This T cell receptor beta chain was recovered during a study of glioma-infiltrating T cells. General study findings and limits: CDR3 overlap between tissue and blood was very small.

CDR3 length: 12 amino acids. Looked up from germline, CDR1 is KGHSH and CDR2 is LQKENI. Remarks on this clonotype: As yet, its antigen is unknown. A much bigger clone sits one base away, suggesting this may be a read error.

The iRepertoire nested amplicon-rescue multiplex PCR amplified TCR alpha and beta CDR3s from RNA. One-step reverse transcription and amplification started from about 100-400 ng of tissue mRNA or PBMC total RNA. Each CDR3 protein is one row after TCRdb ran MiXCR on the multiplex PCR reads. This table has 150,000 to 200,000 distinct CDR3 sequences, 43% appearing once. The TCR originated in a human donor with low-grade glioma or glioblastoma, undergoing nonglioma brain surgery, or in good health (not recorded which). This chain links TRBV18 with TRBJ2-5, with D hard to call. Sequencing input: glioma tissue, nonneoplastic brain tissue, or PBMCs (not recorded which). CDR3 region: CTSSPTVGTQYF. DNA of the CDR3: TGTACCAGCTCACCAACAGTTGGGACCCAGTACTTC.